This passage covers 3 T cell receptor beta chains from one sample sequenced in a study of shared clonotypes between healthy human individuals. Assay used: immunoSEQ multiplex PCR; TCRdb lists only in-frame clones, some missing. The data show some 980,000 clones, over 60% seen once. The sequencing sample was made of memory CD4+ T cells sorted from blood. The subset: CD45RA-negative fraction. The receptor set was obtained from a man younger than 30 in good health.

The V gene is TRBV2, the J gene TRBJ2-1, with TRBD2 matching over 12 bases. V lost 7 bases, J lost 0 bases, and 7 bases stayed unmatched. The V gene's germline CDR1 is SNHLY and CDR2 FYNNEI. The CDR3 contains 17 residues. CDR3 residues: CASTGLAGPRSYNEQFF. The CDR3, as DNA: TGTGCCAGCACGGGACTAGCGGGCCCTCGCTCCTACAATGAGCAGTTCTTC. Variable domain in full (rest from reference TRBV2 and TRBJ2-1): EPEVTQTPSHQVTQMGQEVILRCVPISNHLYFYWYRQILGQKVEFLVSFYNNEISEKSEIFDDQFSVERPDGSNFTLKIRSTKLEDSAMYFCASTGLAGPRSYNEQFFGPGTRLTVL.

V and J are TRBV7-9 and TRBJ2-7; D is ambiguous. The CDR3 runs 11 residues. CDR1 SEHNR and CDR2 FQNEAQ come from the germline V gene (reference sequence). Trimming took off 3 bases at V and 6 bases at J, with 6 bases between the two ends. The CDR3 reads CASSLFAEQYF. The CDR3 nucleotides read TGTGCCAGCAGCTTGTTTGCCGAGCAGTACTTC. Based on the CDR3 plus reference TRBV7-9 and TRBJ2-7, the full variable domain is DTGVSQNPRHKITKRGQNVTFRCDPISEHNRLYWYRQTLGQGPEFLTYFQNEAQLEKSRLLSDRFSAERPKGSFSTLEIQRTEQGDSAMYLCASSLFAEQYFGPGTRLTVT.

This chain uses TRBV6-6 with TRBJ1-4; D remains unclear. Trimming stripped 2 bases from V and 0 bases from J, with 4 bases between. This CDR3 has 14 residues. Germline V gene lookup returns CDR1 MNHNY and CDR2 SVGAGI (reference sequence). CDR3 region: CASSYRSTNEKLFF. CDR3 nucleotides: TGTGCCAGCAGTTACAGATCAACTAATGAAAAACTGTTTTTT.